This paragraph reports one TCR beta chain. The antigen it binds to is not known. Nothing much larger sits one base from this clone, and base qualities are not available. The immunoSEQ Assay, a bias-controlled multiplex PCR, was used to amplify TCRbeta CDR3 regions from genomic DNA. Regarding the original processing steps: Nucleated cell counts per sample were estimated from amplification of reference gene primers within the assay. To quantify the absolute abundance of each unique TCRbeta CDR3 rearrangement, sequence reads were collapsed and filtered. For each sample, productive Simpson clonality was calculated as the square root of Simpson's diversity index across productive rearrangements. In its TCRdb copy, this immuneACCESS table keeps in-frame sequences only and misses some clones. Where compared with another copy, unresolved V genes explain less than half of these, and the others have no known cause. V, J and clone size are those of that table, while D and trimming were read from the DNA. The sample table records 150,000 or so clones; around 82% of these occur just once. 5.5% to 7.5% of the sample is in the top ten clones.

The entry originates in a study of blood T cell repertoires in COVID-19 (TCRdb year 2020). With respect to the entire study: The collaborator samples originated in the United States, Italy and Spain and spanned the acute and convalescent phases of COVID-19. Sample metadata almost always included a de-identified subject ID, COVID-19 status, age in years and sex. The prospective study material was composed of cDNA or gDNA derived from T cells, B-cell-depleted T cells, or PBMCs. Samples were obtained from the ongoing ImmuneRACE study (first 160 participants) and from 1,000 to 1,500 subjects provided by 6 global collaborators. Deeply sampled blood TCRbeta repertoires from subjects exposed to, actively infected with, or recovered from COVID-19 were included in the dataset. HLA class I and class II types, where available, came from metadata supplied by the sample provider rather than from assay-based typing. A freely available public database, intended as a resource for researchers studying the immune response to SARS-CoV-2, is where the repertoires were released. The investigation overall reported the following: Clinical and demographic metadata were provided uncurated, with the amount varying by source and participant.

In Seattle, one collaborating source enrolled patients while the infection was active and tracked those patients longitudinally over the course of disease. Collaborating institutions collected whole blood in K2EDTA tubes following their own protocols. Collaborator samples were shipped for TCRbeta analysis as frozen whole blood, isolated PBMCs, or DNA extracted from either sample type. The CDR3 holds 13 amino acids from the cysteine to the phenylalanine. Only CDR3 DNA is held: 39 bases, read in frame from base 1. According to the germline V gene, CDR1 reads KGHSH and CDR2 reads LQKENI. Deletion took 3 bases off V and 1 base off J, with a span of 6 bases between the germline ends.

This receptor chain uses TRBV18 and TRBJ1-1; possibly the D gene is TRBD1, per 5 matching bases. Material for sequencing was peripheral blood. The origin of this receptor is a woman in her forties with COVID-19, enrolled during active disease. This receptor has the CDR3 CASSPGQNTEAFF. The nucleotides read TGTGCCAGCTCACCTGGACAGAACACTGAAGCTTTCTTT. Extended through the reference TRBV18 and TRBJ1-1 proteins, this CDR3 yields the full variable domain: NAGVMQNPRHLVRRRGQEARLRCSPMKGHSHVYWYRQLPEEGLKFMVYLQKENIIDESGMPKERFSAEFPKEGPSILRIQQVVRGDSAAYFCASSPGQNTEAFFGQGTRLTVV.